This T cell receptor beta chain appears in the sequencing data of a study of blood T cell repertoires in COVID-19. The method was immunoSEQ multiplex PCR; TCRdb's version includes in-frame clones alone and lacks a portion of them. This sample has approximately 31,000 clones, with roughly nine tenths found just once. The CDR3 loop spans 15 amino acids. Germline V gene data show CDR1 as SGHRS and CDR2 as YFSETQ. V shed 2 bases and J shed 2 bases, with 12 bases lying between them. The specimen sequenced was peripheral blood. The clonotype comes from a man aged 55 to 70 with acute or convalescent COVID-19. The rearrangement uses TRBV5-1 and TRBJ2-3; D perhaps matches TRBD2 (5 bases). The CDR3 DNA reads TGCGCCAGCAGCTTAGCAGGACTCGCCACAGATACGCAGTATTTT. Amino acids: CASSLAGLATDTQYF.